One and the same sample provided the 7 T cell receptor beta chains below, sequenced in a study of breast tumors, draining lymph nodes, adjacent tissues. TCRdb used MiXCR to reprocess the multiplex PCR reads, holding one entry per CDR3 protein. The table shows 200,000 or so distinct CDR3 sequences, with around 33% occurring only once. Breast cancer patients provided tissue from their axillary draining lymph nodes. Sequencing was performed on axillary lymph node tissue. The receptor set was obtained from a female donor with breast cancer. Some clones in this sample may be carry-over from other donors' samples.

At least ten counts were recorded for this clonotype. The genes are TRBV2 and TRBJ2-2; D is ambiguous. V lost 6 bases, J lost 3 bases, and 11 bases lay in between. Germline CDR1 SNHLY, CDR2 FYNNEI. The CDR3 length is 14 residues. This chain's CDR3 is CASSILGDTGELFF. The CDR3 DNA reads TGTGCCAGCAGCATCCTTGGGGACACCGGGGAGCTGTTTTTT.

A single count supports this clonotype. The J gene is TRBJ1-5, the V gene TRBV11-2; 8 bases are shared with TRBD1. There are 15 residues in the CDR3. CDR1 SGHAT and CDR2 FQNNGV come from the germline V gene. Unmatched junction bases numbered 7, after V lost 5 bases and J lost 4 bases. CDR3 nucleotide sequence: TGTGCCAGCAGCCGTGTTGGACAGGGTAATCAGCCCCAGCATTTT. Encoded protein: CASSRVGQGNQPQHF.

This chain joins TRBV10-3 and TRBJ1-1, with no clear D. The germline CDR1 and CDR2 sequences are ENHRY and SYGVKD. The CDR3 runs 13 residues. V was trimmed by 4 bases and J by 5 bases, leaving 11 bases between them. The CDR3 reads CAISGKGGTEAFF. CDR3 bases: TGTGCCATCAGTGGGAAAGGTGGGACTGAAGCTTTCTTT.

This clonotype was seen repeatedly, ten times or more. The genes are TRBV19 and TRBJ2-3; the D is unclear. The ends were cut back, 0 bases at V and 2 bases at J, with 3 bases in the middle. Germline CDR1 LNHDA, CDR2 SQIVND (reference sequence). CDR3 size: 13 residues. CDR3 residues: CASSIDPTDTQYF. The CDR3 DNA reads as TGTGCCAGTAGTATAGACCCCACAGATACGCAGTATTTT.

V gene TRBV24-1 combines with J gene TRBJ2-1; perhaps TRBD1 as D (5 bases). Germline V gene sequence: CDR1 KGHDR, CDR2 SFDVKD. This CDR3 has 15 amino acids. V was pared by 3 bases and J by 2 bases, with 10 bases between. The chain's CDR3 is CATSDASGTYNEQFF. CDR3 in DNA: TGTGCCACCAGTGATGCATCAGGGACCTACAATGAGCAGTTCTTC.

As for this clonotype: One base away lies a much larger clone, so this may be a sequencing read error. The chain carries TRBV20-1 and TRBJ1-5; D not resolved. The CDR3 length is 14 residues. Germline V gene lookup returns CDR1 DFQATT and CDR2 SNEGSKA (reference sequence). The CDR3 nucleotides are TGCAGTGCTTATCCGGGGTTCGGCAATCCGCCCCAGCATTTT. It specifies CSAYPGFGNPPQHF.

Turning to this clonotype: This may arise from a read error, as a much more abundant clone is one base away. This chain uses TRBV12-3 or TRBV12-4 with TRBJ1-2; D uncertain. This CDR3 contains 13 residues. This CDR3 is CASSFGDVDGCTF. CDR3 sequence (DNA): TGTGCCAGCAGTTTCGGAGATGTCGATGGCTGCACCTTC.